These T cell receptor beta chains were read from a single sample in a study of blood T cell repertoires in COVID-19. Libraries were prepared by immunoSEQ multiplex PCR; TCRdb keeps only in-frame clonotypes and omits some of them. Found here are approximately 440,000 clones, about 91% of them singletons; the top ten hold roughly an eighth. The sequenced sample consisted of peripheral blood. The receptors come from a woman in her fifties or sixties with COVID-19, enrolled during active disease. CDR3s leave out the opening cysteine and the closing phenylalanine or tryptophan.

v_call: TRBV9
cdr3_aa: ASSEYTGNDEQF

v_call: TRBV3-1/TRBV3-2
cdr3_aa: ASSQVSGELF

v_call: TRBV5-6
cdr3_aa: ASSPLAGGHSYNEQF

v_call: TRBV19
cdr3_aa: ASSFRHRGDNYEQY

v_call: TRBV6-1
cdr3_aa: ASSELRDSPLH

v_call: TRBV30
cdr3_aa: AWSVMPSTGELF

v_call: TRBV11-3
cdr3_aa: ASSLRGGDTGELF

v_call: TRBV9
cdr3_aa: ASSVADEQF

v_call: TRBV5-1
cdr3_aa: ASSLAPGVSYEQY

v_call: TRBV6-1
cdr3_aa: ASSERDTIYGYT

v_call: TRBV3-1/TRBV3-2
cdr3_aa: ASSLREANEKLF

v_call: TRBV9
cdr3_aa: ASSVDGTQPQH

v_call: TRBV3-1/TRBV3-2
cdr3_aa: ASSPGAGATYEQY

v_call: TRBV2
cdr3_aa: ATETANYGYT

v_call: TRBV6-5
cdr3_aa: ASSPLGGNQPQH

v_call: TRBV27
cdr3_aa: ASSTRGMWGYT

v_call: TRBV4-1
cdr3_aa: ASSQSEARSSGNTIY

v_call: TRBV19
cdr3_aa: ASSGTGGTQPQH

v_call: TRBV29-1
cdr3_aa: SVEGAGAWRITEAF

v_call: TRBV5-4
cdr3_aa: ASSLIGEAYEQY

v_call: TRBV15
cdr3_aa: ATSRDSAGSTDTQY

v_call: TRBV7-2
cdr3_aa: ASSSSSGGSSYEQY

v_call: TRBV14
cdr3_aa: ASSQVGRGYGYT

v_call: TRBV6-1
cdr3_aa: ASSETQGARAGYT

v_call: TRBV5-1
cdr3_aa: ASSIGQGASTDTQY

v_call: TRBV15
cdr3_aa: ATSGGGTMQETQY

v_call: TRBV5-4
cdr3_aa: ASSLARWAAYNEQF

v_call: TRBV7-9
cdr3_aa: ASSPAGTLKDGYT

v_call: TRBV4-1
cdr3_aa: ASSHRSGQGNSPLH

v_call: TRBV6-1
cdr3_aa: ASSALSGGVTDTQY

v_call: TRBV6-1
cdr3_aa: ASSERTGAEAF

v_call: TRBV4-2
cdr3_aa: ASSPRIEPGYQPQH

v_call: TRBV4-1
cdr3_aa: ASSQASGGRDQPQH

v_call: TRBV18
cdr3_aa: ASSLDRSYGYT

v_call: TRBV30
cdr3_aa: AWGLGQASQPQH

v_call: TRBV10-1
cdr3_aa: ASSDHNPQGRAF

v_call: TRBV28
cdr3_aa: ASSPQTGLLLLSNQPQH

v_call: TRBV7-2
cdr3_aa: ASSLVMGPTDTQY

v_call: TRBV7-9
cdr3_aa: ASSLGALSIQY

v_call: TRBV6-5
cdr3_aa: ASGRVADEQF

v_call: TRBV6-1
cdr3_aa: ASSEAGRGYGYT

v_call: TRBV18
cdr3_aa: ASSRGPERYEQY

v_call: TRBV5-1
cdr3_aa: ASRSGTATNEKLF

v_call: TRBV7-2
cdr3_aa: ASSRSGGVNNEQF

v_call: TRBV12-3/TRBV12-4
cdr3_aa: ASSFGTADTQY

v_call: TRBV3-1/TRBV3-2
cdr3_aa: ASSPLTGNTEAF

v_call: TRBV12-5
cdr3_aa: ASGLFRRTVRHTEAF

v_call: TRBV19
cdr3_aa: ASSIRDRNQPQH

v_call: TRBV5-1
cdr3_aa: ASSRNRDPSYEQY

v_call: TRBV6-5
cdr3_aa: ASSYERINTGELF

v_call: TRBV13
cdr3_aa: ASSSAGGGADEQF

v_call: TRBV2
cdr3_aa: ASRQGASNTGELF

v_call: TRBV9
cdr3_aa: ARPTQYRRNQPQH

v_call: TRBV7-2
cdr3_aa: ASSLHGTGGAGELF

v_call: TRBV4-1
cdr3_aa: ASSQASRGHYEQY

v_call: TRBV29-1
cdr3_aa: SVEDRSIGTGELF

v_call: TRBV5-1
cdr3_aa: ASSLGDRGFTGELF